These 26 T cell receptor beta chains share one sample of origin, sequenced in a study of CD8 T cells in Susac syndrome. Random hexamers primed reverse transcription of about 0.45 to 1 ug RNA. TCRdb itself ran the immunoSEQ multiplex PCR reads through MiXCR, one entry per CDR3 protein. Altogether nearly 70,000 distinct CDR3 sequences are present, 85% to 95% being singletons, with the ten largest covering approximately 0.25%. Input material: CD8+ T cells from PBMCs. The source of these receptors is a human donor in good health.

As DNA, the CDR3 is TGCGCCAGCAGCCCGACAGGGGAAAACACCGGGGAGCTGTTTTTT. Translated, it gives CASSPTGENTGELFF. V gene TRBV4-1 combines with J gene TRBJ2-2; 8 nucleotides match TRBD1. Germline V lookup: CDR1 MGHRA, CDR2 YSYEKL. This CDR3 has 15 residues. After removal of 4 bases from V and 2 bases from J, the junction contained 3 bases not matched to a gene.

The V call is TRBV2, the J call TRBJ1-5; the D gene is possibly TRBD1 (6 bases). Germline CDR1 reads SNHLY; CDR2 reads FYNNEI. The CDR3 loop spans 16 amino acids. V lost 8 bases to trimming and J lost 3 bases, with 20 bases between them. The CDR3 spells CASGGGAQGLNQPQHF. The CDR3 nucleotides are TGTGCCAGCGGGGGGGGCGCGCAGGGCCTCAATCAGCCCCAGCATTTT.

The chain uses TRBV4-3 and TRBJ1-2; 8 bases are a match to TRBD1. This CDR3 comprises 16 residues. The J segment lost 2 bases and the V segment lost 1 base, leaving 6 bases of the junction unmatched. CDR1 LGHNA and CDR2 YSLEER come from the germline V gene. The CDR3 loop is CASSQATGDLNYGYTF. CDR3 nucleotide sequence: TGCGCCAGCAGCCAAGCGACAGGGGATTTAAACTATGGCTACACCTTC.

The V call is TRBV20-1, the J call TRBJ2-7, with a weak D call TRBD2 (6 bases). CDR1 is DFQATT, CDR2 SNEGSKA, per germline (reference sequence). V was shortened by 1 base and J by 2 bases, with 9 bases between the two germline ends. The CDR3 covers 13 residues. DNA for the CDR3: TGCAGTGCTAGAGTTCGGGGGACCTACGAGCAGTACTTC. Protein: CSARVRGTYEQYF.

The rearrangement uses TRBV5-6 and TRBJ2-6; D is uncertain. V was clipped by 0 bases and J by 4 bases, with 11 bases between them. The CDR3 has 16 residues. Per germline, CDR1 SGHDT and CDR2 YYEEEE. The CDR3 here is CASSLGVGSGANVLTF. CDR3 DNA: TGTGCCAGCAGCTTGGGGGTGGGTTCCGGGGCCAACGTCCTGACTTTC.

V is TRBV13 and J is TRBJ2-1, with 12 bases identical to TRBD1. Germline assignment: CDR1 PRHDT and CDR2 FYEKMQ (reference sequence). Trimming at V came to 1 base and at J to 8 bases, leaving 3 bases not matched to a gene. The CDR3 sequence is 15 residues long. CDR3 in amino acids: CASSLEGQGAYEQFF. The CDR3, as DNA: TGTGCCAGCAGCTTAGAGGGACAGGGGGCCTATGAGCAGTTCTTC.

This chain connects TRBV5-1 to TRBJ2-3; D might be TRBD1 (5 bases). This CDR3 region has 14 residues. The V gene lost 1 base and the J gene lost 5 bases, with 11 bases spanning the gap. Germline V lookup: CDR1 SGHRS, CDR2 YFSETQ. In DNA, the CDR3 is TGCGCCAGCAGCTTGTTCCAGGGTCAAGATACGCAGTATTTT. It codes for CASSLFQGQDTQYF.

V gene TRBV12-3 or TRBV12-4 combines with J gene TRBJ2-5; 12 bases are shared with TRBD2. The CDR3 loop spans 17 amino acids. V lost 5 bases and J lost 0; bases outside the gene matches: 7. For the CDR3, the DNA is TGTGCCAGCAGTCCTCGCCCTAGCGGGGGGGACCAAGAGACCCAGTACTTC. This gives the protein CASSPRPSGGDQETQYF.

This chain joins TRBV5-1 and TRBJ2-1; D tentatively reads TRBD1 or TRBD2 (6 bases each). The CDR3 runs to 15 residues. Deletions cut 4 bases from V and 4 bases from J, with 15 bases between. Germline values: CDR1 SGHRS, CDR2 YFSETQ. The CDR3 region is CASSVRGGLYNEQFF. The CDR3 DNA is TGCGCCAGCAGCGTCAGAGGGGGACTGTACAATGAGCAGTTCTTC. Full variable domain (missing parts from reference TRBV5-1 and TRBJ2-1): KAGVTQTPRYLIKTRGQQVTLSCSPISGHRSVSWYQQTPGQGLQFLFEYFSETQRNKGNFPGRFSGRQFSNSRSEMNVSTLELGDSALYLCASSVRGGLYNEQFFGPGTRLTVL.

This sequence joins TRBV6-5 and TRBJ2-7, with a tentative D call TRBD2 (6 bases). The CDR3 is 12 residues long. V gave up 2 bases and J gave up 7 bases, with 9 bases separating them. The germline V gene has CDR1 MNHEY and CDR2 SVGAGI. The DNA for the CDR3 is TGTGCCAGCAGTTACGGAGGGTTTGAGCAGTACTTC. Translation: CASSYGGFEQYF.

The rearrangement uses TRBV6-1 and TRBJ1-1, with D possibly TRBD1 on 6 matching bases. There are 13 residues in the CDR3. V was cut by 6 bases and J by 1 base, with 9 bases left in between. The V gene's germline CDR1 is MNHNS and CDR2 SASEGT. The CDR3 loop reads CASRDSWNTEAFF. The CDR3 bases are TGTGCCAGCAGGGACAGTTGGAACACTGAAGCTTTCTTT.

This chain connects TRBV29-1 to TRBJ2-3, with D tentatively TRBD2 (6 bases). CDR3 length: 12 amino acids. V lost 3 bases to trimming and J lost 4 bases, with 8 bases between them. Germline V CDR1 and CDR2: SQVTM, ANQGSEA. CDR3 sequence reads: CSVEREADTQYF. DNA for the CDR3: TGCAGCGTTGAGAGGGAGGCAGATACGCAGTATTTT.

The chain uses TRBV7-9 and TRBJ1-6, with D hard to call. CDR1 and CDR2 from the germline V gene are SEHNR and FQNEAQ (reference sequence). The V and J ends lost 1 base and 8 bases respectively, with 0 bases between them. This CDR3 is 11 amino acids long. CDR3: CASSLDSPLHF. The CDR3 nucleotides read TGTGCCAGCAGCTTAGATTCACCCCTCCACTTT.

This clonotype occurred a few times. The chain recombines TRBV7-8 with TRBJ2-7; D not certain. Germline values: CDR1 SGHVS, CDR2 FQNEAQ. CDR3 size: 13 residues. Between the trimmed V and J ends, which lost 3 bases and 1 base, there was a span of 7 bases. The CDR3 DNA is TGTGCCAGCAGCTTCGGCCCATCCTACGAGCAGTACGTC. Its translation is CASSFGPSYEQYV.

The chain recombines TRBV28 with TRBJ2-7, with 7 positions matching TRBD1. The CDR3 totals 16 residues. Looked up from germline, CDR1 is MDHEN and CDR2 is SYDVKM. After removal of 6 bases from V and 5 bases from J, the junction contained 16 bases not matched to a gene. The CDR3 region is CASSPAPTGHVDEQYF. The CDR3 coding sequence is TGTGCCAGCAGCCCCGCACCGACAGGGCATGTCGACGAGCAGTACTTC.

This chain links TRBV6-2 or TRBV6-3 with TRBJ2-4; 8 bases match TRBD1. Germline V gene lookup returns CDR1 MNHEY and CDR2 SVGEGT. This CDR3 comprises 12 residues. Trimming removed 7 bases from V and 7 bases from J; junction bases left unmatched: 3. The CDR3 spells CASTDRENIQYF. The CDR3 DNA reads TGTGCCAGCACGGACAGGGAGAACATTCAGTACTTC.

This chain's CDR3 is CSVDYYSRDTTYEQYF. The CDR3 region has the DNA TGCAGCGTTGATTACTATAGCCGGGACACCACCTACGAGCAGTACTTC. This chain connects TRBV29-1 to TRBJ2-7; the D gene is possibly TRBD1 (6 bases). Deletions cut 3 bases from V and 2 bases from J, with 20 bases between. This CDR3 is built from 16 residues. The germline V gene encodes CDR1 SQVTM and CDR2 ANQGSEA.

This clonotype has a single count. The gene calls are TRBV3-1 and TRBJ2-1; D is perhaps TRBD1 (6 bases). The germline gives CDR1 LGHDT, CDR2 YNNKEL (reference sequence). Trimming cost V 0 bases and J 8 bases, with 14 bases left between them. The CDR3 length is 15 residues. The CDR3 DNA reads TGTGCCAGCAGCCAAGATCCACAGGGTTTAGATGAGCAGTTCTTC. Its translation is CASSQDPQGLDEQFF.

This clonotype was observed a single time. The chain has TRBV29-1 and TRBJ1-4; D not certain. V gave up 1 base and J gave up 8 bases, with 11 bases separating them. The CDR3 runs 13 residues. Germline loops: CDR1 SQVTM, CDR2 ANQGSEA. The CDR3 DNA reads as TGCAGCGTTGAAGGAGGAGCATTGGAAAAACTGTTTTTT. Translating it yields CSVEGGALEKLFF.

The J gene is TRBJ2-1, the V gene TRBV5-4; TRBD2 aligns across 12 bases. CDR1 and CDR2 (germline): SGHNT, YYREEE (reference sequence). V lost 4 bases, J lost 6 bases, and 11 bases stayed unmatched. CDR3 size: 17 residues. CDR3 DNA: TGTGCCAGCAGCGACCTAGCGGGGGGGCAACCGTTCAATGAGCAGTTCTTC. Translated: CASSDLAGGQPFNEQFF.

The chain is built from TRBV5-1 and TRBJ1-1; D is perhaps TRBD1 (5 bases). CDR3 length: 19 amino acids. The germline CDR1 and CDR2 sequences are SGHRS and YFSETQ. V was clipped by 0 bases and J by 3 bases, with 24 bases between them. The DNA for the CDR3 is TGCGCCAGCAGCTTGGTCCCGGGACCCCCCATCATTGGAGACACTGAAGCTTTCTTT. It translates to CASSLVPGPPIIGDTEAFF. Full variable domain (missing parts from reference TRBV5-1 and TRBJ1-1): KAGVTQTPRYLIKTRGQQVTLSCSPISGHRSVSWYQQTPGQGLQFLFEYFSETQRNKGNFPGRFSGRQFSNSRSEMNVSTLELGDSALYLCASSLVPGPPIIGDTEAFFGQGTRLTVV.

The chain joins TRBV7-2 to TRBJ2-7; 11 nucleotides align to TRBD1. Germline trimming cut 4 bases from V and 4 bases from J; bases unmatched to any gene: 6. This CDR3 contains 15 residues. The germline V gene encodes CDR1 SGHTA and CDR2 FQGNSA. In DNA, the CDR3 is TGTGCCAGCAGCTCGCGGGACAGGGGGTTTTACGAGCAGTACTTC. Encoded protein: CASSSRDRGFYEQYF.

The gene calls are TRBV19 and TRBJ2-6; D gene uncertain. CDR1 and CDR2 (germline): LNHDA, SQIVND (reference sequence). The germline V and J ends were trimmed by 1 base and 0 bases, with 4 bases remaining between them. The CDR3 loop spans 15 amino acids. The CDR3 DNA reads TGTGCCAGTAGTATAGGCCGCTCTGGGGCCAACGTCCTGACTTTC. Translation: CASSIGRSGANVLTF.

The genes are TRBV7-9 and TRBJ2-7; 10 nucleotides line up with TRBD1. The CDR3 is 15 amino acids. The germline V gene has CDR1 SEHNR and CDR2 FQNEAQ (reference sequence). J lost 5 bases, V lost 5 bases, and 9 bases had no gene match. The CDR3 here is CASSPGTGVIHEQYF. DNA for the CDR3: TGTGCCAGCAGCCCAGGGACAGGGGTAATCCACGAGCAGTACTTC.

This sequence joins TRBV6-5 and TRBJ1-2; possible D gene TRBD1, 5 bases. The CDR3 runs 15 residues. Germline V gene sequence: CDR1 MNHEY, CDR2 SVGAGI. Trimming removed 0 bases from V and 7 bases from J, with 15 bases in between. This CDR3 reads CASSYSWEGIGGYTF. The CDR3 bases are TGTGCCAGCAGTTACTCTTGGGAGGGGATTGGTGGCTACACCTTC.

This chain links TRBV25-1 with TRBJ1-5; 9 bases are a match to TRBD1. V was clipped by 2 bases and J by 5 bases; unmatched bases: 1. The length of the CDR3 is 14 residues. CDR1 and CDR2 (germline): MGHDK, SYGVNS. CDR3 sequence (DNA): TGTGCCAGCAGTGAAAACAGGGGGCATCAGCCCCAGCATTTT. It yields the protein CASSENRGHQPQHF.